The 21 T cell receptor beta chains presented below share a single source sample, sequenced in a study of CD8 T cells in ankylosing spondylitis. TCRdb fed the 5' RACE reads into MiXCR, producing one record per CDR3 protein. The profile shows more than 650,000 distinct CDR3 sequences, around 11% of them singletons. General study points: A motif in TCR beta, a set of eight or nine highly homologous variants, appeared characteristic of ankylosing spondylitis blood.

No cognate antigen is known for these TCRs. The sequencing input was blood, either unsorted or a sorted T cell fraction (not recorded which). The receptors shown here come from a male donor with ankylosing spondylitis.

V gene TRBV20-1 combines with J gene TRBJ2-1; the D gene is possibly TRBD1 (5 bases). CDR1 is DFQATT and CDR2 is SNEGSKA in the germline V gene (reference sequence). Deletions cut 6 bases from V and 6 bases from J, with 15 bases between. The CDR3 runs to 13 residues. The CDR3 loop is CSARQFWVNEQFF. For the CDR3, the DNA is TGCAGTGCCAGACAGTTCTGGGTCAATGAGCAGTTCTTC.

The table lists this clonotype with a few counts. The chain combines TRBV18 with TRBJ1-1; no firm D call. V was cut by 3 bases and J by 1 base, with 12 bases left in between. Germline V gives CDR1 KGHSH, CDR2 LQKENI. The length of the CDR3 is 15 residues. CDR3 in amino acids: CASSPWAGRNTEAFF. Here the CDR3 DNA reads TGTGCCAGCTCACCTTGGGCGGGTCGGAACACTGAAGCTTTCTTT.

The gene calls are TRBV15 and TRBJ2-5; the D gene is possibly TRBD1 (5 bases). Germline CDR1 LNHNV, CDR2 YYDKDF (reference sequence). This CDR3 region has 14 residues. V was clipped by 5 bases and J by 5 bases, with 15 bases between them. The CDR3 DNA is TGTGCCACCAGCGAAGAGGTTTGGGGCGAGACCCAGTACTTC. Protein sequence: CATSEEVWGETQYF.

V gene TRBV6-1 combines with J gene TRBJ1-1; D remains ambiguous. The CDR3 is made up of 14 amino acids. Trimming left V 3 bases short and J 0 bases short, with 8 bases between. Germline V lookup: CDR1 MNHNS, CDR2 SASEGT. The CDR3, as DNA: TGTGCCAGCAGTGAGCGGGTTTTGAACACTGAAGCTTTCTTT. Protein: CASSERVLNTEAFF.

The chain has TRBV15 and TRBJ1-5; TRBD1 agrees at 7 bases. Germline CDR1 and CDR2: LNHNV and YYDKDF (reference sequence). This CDR3 region has 14 residues. V shed 2 bases and J 3 bases; nucleotides not matched to a gene: 1. The CDR3 region is CATSRTGVNQPQHF. The CDR3 DNA sequence: TGTGCCACCAGCAGAACAGGGGTCAATCAGCCCCAGCATTTT.

This chain joins TRBV6-1 and TRBJ2-2, with 10 positions matching TRBD2. The germline V gene encodes CDR1 MNHNS and CDR2 SASEGT. The CDR3 totals 18 residues. V trimming: 6 bases; J trimming: 5 bases; junction bases outside the gene matches: 15. CDR3 DNA: TGTGCCAGCAGCTCCGGGACATCTCTAGCGGGAGATACCGGGGAGCTGTTTTTT. As protein: CASSSGTSLAGDTGELFF.

The chain couples TRBV7-2 to TRBJ1-5; D gene uncertain. The CDR3 sequence is 14 residues long. Trimming pared 1 base from V and 6 bases from J, leaving 10 bases between. Germline V gives CDR1 SGHTA, CDR2 FQGNSA. CDR3 nucleotides: TGTGCCAGCAGCTTAGGGACGGTTAGTCAGCCCCAGCATTTT. Amino acid sequence: CASSLGTVSQPQHF.

This clonotype was seen a few times. DNA for the CDR3: TGCGCCAGCAGCCAAGAAGGAGGATTTACCTACGAGCAGTACTTC. Amino acids: CASSQEGGFTYEQYF. The chain employs TRBV4-3 and TRBJ2-7; weak D call: TRBD2 (5 bases). Germline V gene sequence: CDR1 LGHNA, CDR2 YSLEER. The CDR3 consists of 15 residues. V lost 0 bases, J lost 2 bases, and 11 bases lay in between.

The V call is TRBV10-2, the J call TRBJ2-7; D might be TRBD1 (6 bases). V was clipped by 3 bases and J by 11 bases, with 14 bases between them. The CDR3 extends over 12 amino acids. Per the germline V gene, CDR1 is WSHSY and CDR2 is SAAADI. The CDR3 DNA is TGCGCCAGCAGTGAAACAGGGCCGGAGGAGTACTTC. This translates into CASSETGPEEYF.

As for this clonotype: Possible read error: a much larger clone is one base away. The chain links TRBV27 to TRBJ1-4; 10 bases align to TRBD1. The germline V gene has CDR1 MNHEY and CDR2 SMNVEV (reference sequence). CDR3 length equals 14 residues. CDR3 amino acids: CASRTGTGDEELFF. DNA of the CDR3: TGTGCCAGCCGAACCGGGACAGGGGATGAAGAACTGTTTTTT.

This clonotype occurred many times. The rearrangement joins TRBV12-3 or TRBV12-4 to TRBJ1-5, with TRBD1 matching over 9 bases. The CDR3 spans 15 residues. The junction had 6 bases not matched to a gene; V was cut back by 6 bases and J by 3 bases. CDR3 sequence reads: CASSPRTGVNQPQHF. The CDR3 DNA follows: TGTGCCAGCAGCCCTAGGACAGGGGTCAATCAGCCCCAGCATTTT.

This clonotype turned up a few times. The chain uses TRBV7-2 and TRBJ2-1; 8 bases are shared with TRBD1. This CDR3 is built from 15 residues. The V and J ends lost 4 bases and 3 bases, in that order; junction bases with no gene match: 5. CDR1 is SGHTA, CDR2 FQGNSA, per germline. CDR3 DNA: TGTGCCAGCAGCTCGACAGGGGCAAACTACAATGAGCAGTTCTTC. Its translation is CASSSTGANYNEQFF.

This clonotype has just a few counts. V usage is TRBV4-2 and J usage is TRBJ1-3; D is uncertain. The V and J ends lost 0 bases and 0 bases respectively, with 12 bases between them. Per the germline V gene, CDR1 is LGHNA and CDR2 is YNFKEQ. This CDR3 is built from 17 residues. CDR3 sequence: CASSQDWAGSSGNTIYF. In DNA, the CDR3 is TGTGCCAGCAGCCAAGATTGGGCAGGTAGCTCTGGAAACACCATATATTTT.

Many counts were recorded for this clonotype. The rearrangement links TRBV20-1 to TRBJ1-1, with D perhaps matching TRBD1 (5 bases). Germline-derived CDR1 and CDR2 are DFQATT and SNEGSKA (reference sequence). The CDR3 sequence is 13 residues long. Deletions cut 5 bases from V and 4 bases from J, with 14 bases between. The CDR3 loop reads CSAGSGAPTEAFF. Written as DNA, the CDR3 is TGCAGTGCTGGGTCCGGGGCGCCCACTGAAGCTTTCTTT.

This clonotype was observed many times. The chain carries TRBV5-1 and TRBJ2-7; D perhaps matches TRBD2 (7 bases). The CDR3 runs to 14 residues. CDR1 and CDR2 (germline): SGHRS, YFSETQ. Deletions cut 3 bases from V and 5 bases from J, with 15 bases between. CDR3 sequence reads: CASSSTAGADEQYF. In DNA, the CDR3 is TGCGCCAGCAGCTCCACGGCGGGGGCGGACGAGCAGTACTTC.

This clonotype was seen repeatedly, ten times or more. The J gene is TRBJ2-3, the V gene TRBV20-1, with D perhaps matching TRBD1 or TRBD2 (7 bases each). This CDR3 spans 14 amino acids. Trimming pared 0 bases from V and 5 bases from J, leaving 12 bases between. CDR1 and CDR2 (germline): DFQATT, SNEGSKA (reference sequence). The CDR3 here is CSARDGRGGDTQYF. CDR3 bases: TGCAGTGCTAGAGACGGCAGGGGGGGAGATACGCAGTATTTT.

This clonotype was detected only a few times. The CDR3 coding sequence is TGTGCCAGCAGTCCCCATGCAGGGGGTACTGAGACCCAGTACTTC. Translating gives CASSPHAGGTETQYF. V usage is TRBV12-3 or TRBV12-4 and J usage is TRBJ2-5; 7 nucleotides match TRBD1. The CDR3 runs to 15 residues. V was pared by 5 bases and J by 5 bases, with 11 bases of the junction left unmatched.

This clonotype was seen a handful of times. The rearrangement links TRBV6-1 to TRBJ1-1, with 10 bases that match TRBD1. The length of the CDR3 is 15 residues. Losses at the gene ends were 6 bases for V and 11 bases for J; bases not matched to a gene: 15. Germline-derived CDR1 and CDR2 are MNHNS and SASEGT. CDR3 in DNA: TGTGCCAGCAGCCACCCCGGGACAGGGGTTGTTCGGGCTTTCTTT. Encoded protein: CASSHPGTGVVRAFF.

The chain couples TRBV12-3 or TRBV12-4 to TRBJ1-5; TRBD1 might be the D (5 bases). V gave up 2 bases and J gave up 4 bases, with 6 bases separating them. The CDR3 has 13 amino acids. For the CDR3, the DNA is TGTGCCAGCAGTTTACGACAGAATCAGCCCCAGCATTTT. Protein sequence: CASSLRQNQPQHF.

This chain joins TRBV20-1 and TRBJ2-3, with D tentatively TRBD1 (5 bases). Looked up from germline, CDR1 is DFQATT and CDR2 is SNEGSKA (reference sequence). The CDR3 totals 15 residues. Deletions cut 5 bases from V and 2 bases from J, with 17 bases between. In nucleotides, the CDR3 is TGCAGTGCTCCTCGGCAGGGCAGGTACACAGATACGCAGTATTTT. It translates to CSAPRQGRYTDTQYF.

This clonotype was seen a handful of times. This chain uses TRBV4-2 with TRBJ2-1; D is unclear. V gave up 2 bases and J gave up 0 bases, with 17 bases separating them. CDR3 length equals 18 residues. The germline V gene encodes CDR1 LGHNA and CDR2 YNFKEQ. In nucleotides, the CDR3 is TGTGCCAGCAGCCAACGTATTTTTACCGTGAGCTCCTACAATGAGCAGTTCTTC. Translating gives CASSQRIFTVSSYNEQFF.